This entry is about one T cell receptor (beta chain). Libraries were prepared by immunoSEQ multiplex PCR; TCRdb keeps only in-frame clonotypes and omits some of them. The sample consists of approximately 240,000 clones, 80% to 95% of them appearing once. All recovered Cohort 3 donors got two negative PCRs, got clearance, or saw symptom resolution. This record comes from a study of blood T cell repertoires in COVID-19. Study background: Samples of COVID-19 (acute and convalescent) were obtained from the United States, Italy and Spain. T cells, B-cell-depleted T cells, or PBMCs provided the cDNA or gDNA that served as material.

The source material was PBMCs or T cells enriched from blood (not recorded which). The TCR comes from a woman aged 18-35 years who had recovered from COVID-19.

CDR3 sequence (DNA): TGTGCCAGCAACAGGGCAGACTATGGCTACACCTTC. It encodes CASNRADYGYTF. This chain joins TRBV6-5 and TRBJ1-2, with D perhaps matching TRBD1 (6 bases). Germline loops: CDR1 MNHEY, CDR2 SVGAGI. V lost 7 bases and J 3 bases, leaving 9 bases between the germline ends. This CDR3 is 12 amino acids long.